The subject of this entry is one TCR beta chain. Its antigen remains unidentified. The data belong to a study of radiotherapy plus CTLA-4 blockade in lung cancer. The study, taken as a whole, reports: The study found tumor-derived TCR clones expanded in blood after radiotherapy plus ipilimumab. Reports identified early blood T cell clone dynamics, with interferon-beta, as the best response predictor.

The protocol was immunoSEQ multiplex PCR, while the TCRdb copy is restricted to in-frame clones and leaves out a portion. The data hold about 97,000 clones, with approximately 72% observed a single time. The CDR3 is 18 amino acids. With 4 bases clipped from V and 4 bases from J, the junction kept 12 bases outside the gene matches. Per the germline V gene, CDR1 is MDHEN and CDR2 is SYDVKM. The specimen was peripheral blood, collected from a patient treated with radiotherapy plus ipilimumab. This chain connects TRBV28 to TRBJ2-6; TRBD1 aligns across 8 bases. The clonotype was recovered from a human donor with non-small cell lung cancer who had a partial response to radiotherapy plus ipilimumab. Some clones in this sample may be carry-over from other donors' samples. The CDR3 bases are TGTGCCAGCAGTTCGCGGACAGGGCGCGACCGGGGGGCCAACGTCCTGACTTTC. The encoded protein is CASSSRTGRDRGANVLTF.